These 10 T cell receptor beta chains came from one sample sequenced in a study of graft-versus-host responses after intestinal transplantation. Assay: immunoSEQ multiplex PCR; the TCRdb copy retains only in-frame clones and omits some. The sample has nearly 100,000 clones; 80% to 95% are singletons. The sequencing used PBMCs, collected approximately 470 days after intestinal transplant. All receptors derive from a human patient who received an intestinal transplant, so some T cells may come from the graft donor.

V usage is TRBV7-3 and J usage is TRBJ2-6; D remains ambiguous. Trimming left V 5 bases short and J 0 bases short, with 11 bases between. This CDR3 has 16 amino acids. Germline CDR1 and CDR2: SGHTA and FQGTGA. The chain's CDR3 is CASSLGQLSGANVLTF. The CDR3, as DNA: TGTGCCAGCAGCCTAGGGCAACTCTCTGGGGCCAACGTCCTGACTTTC.

For this clone: The sample has other DNA sequences that encode this CDR3 too. This chain connects TRBV18 to TRBJ2-5; 7 bases are a match to TRBD2. V lost 2 bases, J lost 5 bases, and 5 bases stayed unmatched. This CDR3 has 14 residues. Germline CDR1 and CDR2: KGHSH and LQKENI. CDR3 sequence: CASSPGRGSETQYF. CDR3 nucleotide sequence: TGTGCCAGCTCACCAGGGCGGGGGAGTGAGACCCAGTACTTC. The whole variable domain, filled in from reference TRBV18 and TRBJ2-5, reads NAGVMQNPRHLVRRRGQEARLRCSPMKGHSHVYWYRQLPEEGLKFMVYLQKENIIDESGMPKERFSAEFPKEGPSILRIQQVVRGDSAAYFCASSPGRGSETQYFGPGTRLLVL.

The chain joins TRBV5-1 to TRBJ2-3; 8 bases map to TRBD2. V trimming: 2 bases; J trimming: 1 base; junction bases outside the gene matches: 6. Germline CDR1 is SGHRS and CDR2 is YFSETQ. The CDR3 has 16 amino acids. The CDR3 DNA is TGCGCCAGCAGCTTAACGGGGGGGCGTGGCACAGATACGCAGTATTTT. Amino acids: CASSLTGGRGTDTQYF.

This sequence joins TRBV18 and TRBJ2-3; D unresolved. Germline V gene lookup returns CDR1 KGHSH and CDR2 LQKENI. The CDR3 is made up of 12 amino acids. With 3 bases removed from V and 3 bases from J, the gap between germline ends came to 4 bases. CDR3 in amino acids: CASSPATDTQYF. The CDR3 region has the DNA TGTGCCAGCTCACCGGCTACAGATACGCAGTATTTT.

This sequence joins TRBV7-3 and TRBJ2-7; the match to TRBD2 covers 15 bases. The CDR3 runs to 15 residues. Per germline, CDR1 SGHTA and CDR2 FQGTGA. Germline trimming cut 5 bases from V and 7 bases from J; bases unmatched to any gene: 6. CDR3 nucleotides: TGTGCCAGCAGCCAAACGGGACTAGCGGGGGGAGAGCAGTACTTC. Its protein is CASSQTGLAGGEQYF.

The V call is TRBV7-1, the J call TRBJ2-1; tentatively, D is TRBD1 or TRBD2 (6 bases each). TRBV7-1 is annotated as an ORF whose role is uncertain. This CDR3 has 16 amino acids. Trimming cost V 6 bases and J 5 bases, with 20 bases left between them. In DNA, the CDR3 is TGTGCCAGCAGGCCTCGTTTGGGGGGCGCTAACAATGAGCAGTTCTTC. Translating it yields CASRPRLGGANNEQFF.

The CDR3 region is CAIRGRTSANTGELFF. The DNA of the CDR3 is TGTGCCATCAGGGGAAGGACTAGTGCGAACACCGGGGAGCTGTTTTTT. This chain uses TRBV10-3 with TRBJ2-2, with 7 bases identical to TRBD2. Per the germline V gene, CDR1 is ENHRY and CDR2 is SYGVKD. This CDR3 has 16 amino acids. J lost 0 bases, V lost 6 bases, and 7 bases had no gene match.

The V gene is TRBV25-1, the J gene TRBJ1-5; no clear D. Germline V CDR1 and CDR2: MGHDK, SYGVNS. Trimming cost V 8 bases and J 1 base, with 12 bases left between them. The CDR3 is 14 residues long. DNA for the CDR3: TGTGCCAGCGCGGCCCCACAGAGCAATCAGCCCCAGCATTTT. Its protein is CASAAPQSNQPQHF.

The table lists this clone with a count of one. This chain joins TRBV6-5 and TRBJ2-3, with D unclear. The CDR3 has 15 amino acids. The germline V and J ends were trimmed by 5 bases and 2 bases, with 14 bases remaining between them. Germline-derived CDR1 and CDR2 are MNHEY and SVGAGI. DNA for the CDR3: TGTGCCAGCAGTGGCGCACAATATCCCACAGATACGCAGTATTTT. Protein product: CASSGAQYPTDTQYF.

The rearrangement joins TRBV11-2 to TRBJ1-1, with unresolved D. The CDR3 is made up of 13 amino acids. Germline values: CDR1 SGHAT, CDR2 FQNNGV. V gave up 5 bases and J gave up 1 base, with 8 bases separating them. In DNA form, the CDR3 reads TGTGCCAGCAGCGCCGACCAGAACACTGAAGCTTTCTTT. Residues: CASSADQNTEAFF.